The 31 T cell receptor beta chains given below trace back to one sample, sequenced in a study of blood T cell repertoires in COVID-19. Generated by immunoSEQ multiplex PCR, the TCRdb table keeps only in-frame clones and is missing some. The data hold a few hundred thousand clones, with 86% observed a single time. Sequencing was done on a sample of peripheral blood. All receptors derive from a man in his forties who had recovered from COVID-19.

This chain uses TRBV5-6 with TRBJ2-7; D remains ambiguous. The CDR3 has 13 amino acids. In germline, CDR1 is SGHDT, CDR2 YYEEEE. The V gene lost 4 bases and the J gene lost 3 bases, with 11 bases spanning the gap. CDR3 loop: CASSGDINYEQYF. The CDR3 DNA is TGTGCCAGCAGCGGTGACATAAACTACGAGCAGTACTTC.

This clone was seen only once. This chain links TRBV6-5 with TRBJ2-3; no clear D gene. Trimming removed 10 bases from V and 4 bases from J, with 18 bases in between. There are 14 residues in the CDR3. The germline V gene encodes CDR1 MNHEY and CDR2 SVGAGI. The CDR3 is CATSLVVSADTQYF. The DNA of the CDR3 is TGTGCCACGTCGTTAGTGGTCTCCGCAGATACGCAGTATTTT.

Turning to this clone: A read error may account for a junction end that differs from germline. This rearrangement joins TRBV7-9 to TRBJ2-7; 12 bases map to TRBD2. This CDR3 is 14 amino acids long. Per germline, CDR1 SEHNR and CDR2 FQNEAQ (reference sequence). The CDR3 loop reads CASSLAGGSYEQYF. CDR3 bases: TGTGCCAGCAGCCTAGCGGGGGGGTCCTACGAGCAGTACTTC.

The chain joins TRBV5-4 to TRBJ1-4; the match to TRBD1 covers 7 bases. The CDR3 totals 14 residues. Germline-derived CDR1 and CDR2 are SGHNT and YYREEE (reference sequence). The V segment lost 5 bases and the J segment 5 bases; nucleotides outside the gene matches: 6. The CDR3 loop reads CASSTGTVNEKLFF. In nucleotides, the CDR3 is TGTGCCAGCAGTACCGGGACAGTCAATGAAAAACTGTTTTTT.

The V call is TRBV29-1, the J call TRBJ1-3; D gene ambiguous. V gave up 2 bases and J gave up 3 bases, with 17 bases separating them. Looked up from germline, CDR1 is SQVTM and CDR2 is ANQGSEA. The CDR3 runs 16 residues. CDR3 sequence: CSVESPRPGSGNTIYF. CDR3 coding DNA: TGCAGCGTTGAATCTCCAAGGCCCGGGAGTGGAAACACCATATATTTT.

The genes are TRBV6-2 or TRBV6-3 and TRBJ1-1; D is unresolved. V was clipped by 6 bases and J by 5 bases, with 13 bases between them. This CDR3 is 13 amino acids long. Looked up from germline, CDR1 is MNHEY and CDR2 is SVGEGT. The CDR3, as DNA: TGTGCCAGCAGCCACAGTTTTAAGACTGAAGCTTTCTTT. Amino acids: CASSHSFKTEAFF.

The chain combines TRBV7-6 with TRBJ1-1, with D hard to call. This CDR3 spans 16 amino acids. Deletions cut 5 bases from V and 1 base from J, with 17 bases between. Looked up from germline, CDR1 is SGHVS and CDR2 is FNYEAQ. The CDR3 DNA reads as TGTGCCAGCAGCACCTGGGGAGGCCGGACGAACACTGAAGCTTTCTTT. It codes for CASSTWGGRTNTEAFF.

The chain combines TRBV6-2 or TRBV6-3 with TRBJ2-7, with 10 bases fitting TRBD2. Trimming removed 2 bases from V and 9 bases from J; junction bases left unmatched: 16. This CDR3 is 17 amino acids long. Germline V CDR1 and CDR2: MNHEY, SVGEGT. CDR3 region: CASSYVLIAGGNTGQYF. CDR3 nucleotide sequence: TGTGCCAGCAGTTACGTGTTGATAGCGGGAGGAAATACGGGGCAGTACTTC.

The CDR3 sequence is CASSQVWTGGDTEAFF. The CDR3 DNA reads TGCGCCAGCAGCCAAGTCTGGACAGGGGGCGACACTGAAGCTTTCTTT. V is TRBV4-1 and J is TRBJ1-1, with 11 nucleotides matching TRBD1. The CDR3 sequence is 16 residues long. Germline V gene sequence: CDR1 MGHRA, CDR2 YSYEKL. The trim removed 1 base at V and 3 bases at J, leaving 4 bases unmatched.

The chain employs TRBV7-3 and TRBJ1-2, with 7 bases identical to TRBD1. V shed 5 bases, J shed 8 bases, and the junction held 5 bases outside the gene matches. This CDR3 contains 12 residues. The V gene's germline CDR1 is SGHTA and CDR2 FQGTGA. The CDR3 sequence: CASSQGDGGYTF. As DNA, the CDR3 is TGTGCCAGCAGCCAGGGGGATGGCGGCTACACCTTC.

This clone has a single count. The rearrangement links TRBV7-9 to TRBJ2-5, with 9 nucleotides matching TRBD2. The germline V gene has CDR1 SEHNR and CDR2 FQNEAQ (reference sequence). There are 14 residues in the CDR3. V was clipped by 6 bases and J by 2 bases; unmatched bases: 4. As DNA, the CDR3 is TGTGCCAGCAGTCGACTAGCGGATCAAGAGACCCAGTACTTC. It codes for CASSRLADQETQYF.

In this sample, this clone turned up a few times. V usage is TRBV7-9 and J usage is TRBJ1-1, with no clear D. The CDR3 is 14 residues long. CDR1 and CDR2 (germline): SEHNR, FQNEAQ (reference sequence). V shed 3 bases and J shed 1 base, with 9 bases lying between them. The CDR3: CASSLEHWNTEAFF. The CDR3 nucleotides read TGTGCCAGCAGCTTGGAGCACTGGAACACTGAAGCTTTCTTT.

CDR3 in amino acids: CASGPTGVQETQYF. CDR3 in DNA: TGTGCCAGCGGACCGACAGGGGTCCAAGAGACCCAGTACTTC. This rearrangement joins TRBV11-2 to TRBJ2-5; 8 nucleotides align to TRBD1. J gave up 1 base and V 8 bases, and 6 bases lay outside the gene matches. CDR1 SGHAT and CDR2 FQNNGV come from the germline V gene. This CDR3 is 14 amino acids long.

The CDR3 DNA is TGTGCCAGCAGCCCTGCACTATTTAATTACTATGGCTACACCTTC. Translated, it gives CASSPALFNYYGYTF. The chain has TRBV14 and TRBJ1-2; D gene uncertain. This CDR3 is 15 amino acids long. The ends were cut back, 4 bases at V and 3 bases at J, with 15 bases in the middle. Germline lookup yields CDR1 SGHDN and CDR2 FVKESK.

This sequence joins TRBV14 and TRBJ2-1, with 12 nucleotides matching TRBD2. V dropped 2 bases and J dropped 8; count of bases not matched to a gene: 7. CDR1 SGHDN and CDR2 FVKESK come from the germline V gene. The CDR3 has 16 amino acids. CDR3 amino acids: CASSQPTSGSGDEQFF. The CDR3 DNA reads TGTGCCAGCAGCCAACCGACTAGCGGGAGTGGCGATGAGCAGTTCTTC. The full variable domain, its missing parts supplied by reference TRBV14 and TRBJ2-1, is EAGVTQFPSHSVIEKGQTVTLRCDPISGHDNLYWYRRVMGKEIKFLLHFVKESKQDESGMPNNRFLAERTGGTYSTLKVQPAELEDSGVYFCASSQPTSGSGDEQFFGPGTRLTVL.

This chain connects TRBV4-1 to TRBJ2-7; 9 bases fit TRBD2. The CDR3 contains 15 residues. Trimming cost V 5 bases and J 4 bases; bases outside gene matches: 9. Germline-derived CDR1 and CDR2 are MGHRA and YSYEKL. The CDR3 here is CASSSRSGSGYEQYF. In DNA, the CDR3 is TGCGCCAGCAGCTCTCGTAGCGGGAGCGGGTACGAGCAGTACTTC.

There are a few counts of this clone. The gene calls are TRBV14 and TRBJ2-1; 7 nucleotides align to TRBD2. V lost 3 bases, J lost 2 bases, and 4 bases stayed unmatched. The CDR3 length is 15 residues. The germline gives CDR1 SGHDN, CDR2 FVKESK. This CDR3 is CASSHDSGPYNEQFF. CDR3 sequence (DNA): TGTGCCAGCAGCCACGATAGCGGGCCCTACAATGAGCAGTTCTTC.

This clone was observed a handful of times. V is TRBV14 and J is TRBJ2-5; unclear D gene. The germline V and J ends were trimmed by 4 bases and 0 bases, with 12 bases remaining between them. Germline V gene sequence: CDR1 SGHDN, CDR2 FVKESK. This CDR3 comprises 15 residues. As DNA, the CDR3 is TGTGCCAGCAGCCCATTTGCCCTACACCAAGAGACCCAGTACTTC. This translates into CASSPFALHQETQYF.

The chain employs TRBV9 and TRBJ1-1; 7 positions agree with TRBD1. Germline CDR1 and CDR2: SGDLS and YYNGEE. J gave up 4 bases and V 4 bases, and 10 bases lay outside the gene matches. This CDR3 comprises 15 residues. This chain's CDR3 is CASSPPRQGFTEAFF. CDR3 sequence (DNA): TGTGCCAGCAGCCCCCCACGACAGGGTTTCACTGAAGCTTTCTTT.

V is TRBV3-1 (or the pseudogene TRBV3-2) and J is TRBJ2-5; D perhaps matches TRBD1 (6 bases). The CDR3 has 15 amino acids. V was pared by 0 bases and J by 5 bases, with 13 bases between. CDR1 is LGHDT and CDR2 is YNNKEL in the germline V gene (reference sequence). The chain's CDR3 is CASSQESGASETQYF. Written as DNA, the CDR3 is TGTGCCAGCAGCCAAGAATCAGGGGCGAGTGAGACCCAGTACTTC.

V and J are TRBV6-5 and TRBJ2-2; D remains ambiguous. Trimming took off 2 bases at V and 6 bases at J, with 16 bases between the two ends. The CDR3 runs to 16 residues. The germline gives CDR1 MNHEY, CDR2 SVGAGI. CDR3 sequence: CASSYIAFGGPGELFF. CDR3 nucleotides: TGTGCCAGCAGTTACATTGCCTTCGGCGGCCCCGGGGAGCTGTTTTTT.

V is TRBV29-1 and J is TRBJ1-2; D unclear. V lost 4 bases and J lost 1, with 13 bases in between. CDR1 and CDR2 from the germline V gene are SQVTM and ANQGSEA. CDR3 length equals 14 residues. The DNA of the CDR3 is TGCAGCGTTGTGGCCGGTACAGATAACTATGGCTACACCTTC. Residues: CSVVAGTDNYGYTF.

This clone was seen just once. This chain links TRBV25-1 with TRBJ1-6, with TRBD1 identical over 8 bases. Germline CDR1 reads MGHDK; CDR2 reads SYGVNS. CDR3 length: 13 residues. With V trimmed by 7 bases and J by 5 bases, 1 base remained unmatched. DNA for the CDR3: TGTGCCAGCAAGACAGGGGATAATTCACCCCTCCACTTT. This translates into CASKTGDNSPLHF.

This chain joins TRBV14 and TRBJ2-7; 7 bases are shared with TRBD1. CDR1 is SGHDN and CDR2 is FVKESK in the germline V gene. V lost 7 bases to trimming and J lost 3 bases; unmatched junction nucleotides: 9. The CDR3 totals 14 residues. CDR3 sequence reads: CASTKGQRGYEQYF. The CDR3 DNA is TGTGCCAGCACCAAGGGACAGCGTGGCTACGAGCAGTACTTC.

The rearrangement uses TRBV23-1 and TRBJ1-1; D remains ambiguous. TRBV23-1 is labeled an ORF, and its function is uncertain. The CDR3 totals 15 residues. Between the trimmed V and J ends, which lost 5 bases and 3 bases, there was a span of 16 bases. The CDR3 DNA sequence: TGCGCCAGCAGTTCCCGTCGATACCGGGACACTGAAGCTTTCTTT. Translated: CASSSRRYRDTEAFF.

This rearrangement joins TRBV4-3 to TRBJ2-1, with D tentatively TRBD2 (7 bases). The CDR3 is made up of 16 amino acids. Trimming cost V 3 bases and J 7 bases, with 19 bases left between them. The V gene's germline CDR1 is LGHNA and CDR2 YSLEER. The CDR3 DNA sequence: TGCGCCAGCAGCCAGCACCCGGGGGGCCTGGGTAATGAGCAGTTCTTC. The encoded protein is CASSQHPGGLGNEQFF.

This rearrangement joins TRBV7-2 to TRBJ1-3; D perhaps matches TRBD1 (6 bases). From germline, CDR1 is SGHTA and CDR2 FQGNSA. This CDR3 has 15 residues. The V end was cut by 4 bases, the J end by 0 bases, with 10 bases between. The CDR3 bases are TGTGCCAGCAGCTATGGACAGAGCTCTGGAAACACCATATATTTT. This codes for CASSYGQSSGNTIYF. The full variable domain, in which reference TRBV7-2 and TRBJ1-3 provide the parts outside the CDR3, is GAGVSQSPSNKVTEKGKDVELRCDPISGHTALYWYRQSLGQGLEFLIYFQGNSAPDKSGLPSDRFSAERTGGSVSTLTIQRTQQEDSAVYLCASSYGQSSGNTIYFGEGSWLTVV.

The chain uses TRBV7-9 and TRBJ2-1; TRBD2 agrees at 8 bases. V lost 5 bases and J lost 0; bases outside the gene matches: 12. This CDR3 comprises 18 residues. CDR1 is SEHNR, CDR2 FQNEAQ, per germline (reference sequence). The chain's CDR3 is CASSPLGASGPSYNEQFF. Here the CDR3 DNA reads TGTGCCAGCAGCCCCCTTGGGGCTAGCGGGCCCTCCTACAATGAGCAGTTCTTC. Supplemented by reference TRBV7-9 and TRBJ2-1, the full variable domain reads DTGVSQNPRHKITKRGQNVTFRCDPISEHNRLYWYRQTLGQGPEFLTYFQNEAQLEKSRLLSDRFSAERPKGSFSTLEIQRTEQGDSAMYLCASSPLGASGPSYNEQFFGPGTRLTVL.

This chain joins TRBV5-1 and TRBJ2-1, with D perhaps TRBD2 (6 bases). CDR3 size: 16 residues. Trimming stripped 0 bases from V and 1 base from J, with 11 bases between. Germline V lookup: CDR1 SGHRS, CDR2 YFSETQ. The CDR3 DNA reads TGCGCCAGCAGCTTGGACGGGGCGGGGTCCTACAATGAGCAGTTCTTC. This encodes CASSLDGAGSYNEQFF.

The chain combines TRBV27 with TRBJ2-7; TRBD2 agrees at 8 bases. This CDR3 has 14 amino acids. Per germline, CDR1 MNHEY and CDR2 SMNVEV (reference sequence). V shed 2 bases, J shed 2 bases, and the junction held 2 bases outside the gene matches. The CDR3 reads CASSLAGGPYEQYF. The CDR3 region has the DNA TGTGCCAGCAGTTTAGCGGGGGGCCCCTACGAGCAGTACTTC.

The chain uses TRBV5-1 and TRBJ2-7, with 10 positions matching TRBD1. Per the germline V gene, CDR1 is SGHRS and CDR2 is YFSETQ. This CDR3 is 15 amino acids long. J was trimmed by 2 bases and V by 0 bases; bases with no gene match: 2. The CDR3 DNA reads as TGCGCCAGCAGCTTGGGACAGGGGGCGGCCTACGAGCAGTACTTC. It translates to CASSLGQGAAYEQYF. The variable domain in full, with the rest retrieved from reference TRBV5-1 and TRBJ2-7, is KAGVTQTPRYLIKTRGQQVTLSCSPISGHRSVSWYQQTPGQGLQFLFEYFSETQRNKGNFPGRFSGRQFSNSRSEMNVSTLELGDSALYLCASSLGQGAAYEQYFGPGTRLTVT.